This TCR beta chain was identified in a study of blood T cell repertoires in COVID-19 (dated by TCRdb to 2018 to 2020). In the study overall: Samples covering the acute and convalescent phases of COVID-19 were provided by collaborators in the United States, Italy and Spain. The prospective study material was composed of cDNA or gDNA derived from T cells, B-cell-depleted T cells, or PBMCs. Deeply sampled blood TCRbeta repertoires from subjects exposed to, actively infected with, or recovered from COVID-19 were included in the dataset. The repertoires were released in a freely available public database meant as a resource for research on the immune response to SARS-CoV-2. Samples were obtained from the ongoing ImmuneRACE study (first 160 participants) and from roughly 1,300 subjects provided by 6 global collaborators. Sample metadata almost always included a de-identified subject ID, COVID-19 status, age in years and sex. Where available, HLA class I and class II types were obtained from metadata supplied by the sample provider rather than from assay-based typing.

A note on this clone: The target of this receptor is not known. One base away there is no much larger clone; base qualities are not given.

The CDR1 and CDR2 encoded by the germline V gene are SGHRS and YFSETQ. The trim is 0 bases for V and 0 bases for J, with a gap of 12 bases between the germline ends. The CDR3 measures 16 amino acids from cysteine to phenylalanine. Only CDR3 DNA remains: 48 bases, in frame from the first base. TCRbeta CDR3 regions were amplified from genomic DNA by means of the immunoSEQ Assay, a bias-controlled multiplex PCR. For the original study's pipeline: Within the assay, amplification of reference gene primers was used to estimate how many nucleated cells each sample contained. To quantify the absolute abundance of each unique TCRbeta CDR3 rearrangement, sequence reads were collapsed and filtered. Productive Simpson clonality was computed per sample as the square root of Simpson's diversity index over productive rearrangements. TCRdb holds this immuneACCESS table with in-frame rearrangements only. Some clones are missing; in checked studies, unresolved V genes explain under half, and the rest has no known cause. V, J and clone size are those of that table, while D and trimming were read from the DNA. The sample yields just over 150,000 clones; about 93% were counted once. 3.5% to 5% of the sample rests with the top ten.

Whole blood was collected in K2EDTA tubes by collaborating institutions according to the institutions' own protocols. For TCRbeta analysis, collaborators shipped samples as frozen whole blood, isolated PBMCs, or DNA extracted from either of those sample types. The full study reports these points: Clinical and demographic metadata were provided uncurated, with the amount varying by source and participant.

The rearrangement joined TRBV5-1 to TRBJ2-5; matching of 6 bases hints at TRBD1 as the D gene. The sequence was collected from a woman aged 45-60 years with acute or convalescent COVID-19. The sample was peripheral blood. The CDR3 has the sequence CASSLGTVPYQETQYF. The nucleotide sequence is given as TGCGCCAGCAGCTTGGGGACAGTCCCGTACCAAGAGACCCAGTACTTC.